The subject of this entry is one T cell receptor (beta chain). Its antigen is currently unknown. These data belong to a study of monozygotic twins with cystic fibrosis. Overall study results and limits: Monozygotic CF twin pairs shared significantly more nucleotide-identical clonotypes than unrelated CF individuals did. Age, concordance and disease severity did not associate with shared CDR3 numbers. J usage was most co-twin-similar in 8 of 16 pairs, V in 13. Median Simpson clonality of 0.0095 suggested naive T cells predominated.

This CDR3 has 14 amino acids. Germline V CDR1 and CDR2: MNHNS, SASEGT. V was cut by 0 bases and J by 7 bases, with 7 bases left in between. The protocol was immunoSEQ multiplex PCR, while the TCRdb copy is restricted to in-frame clones and leaves out a portion. Of 15,000 to 25,000 clones in the sample, 75% to 95% were seen once. Sequencing was done on a sample of blood. This TCR derives from a girl between 2 and 10 years old with cystic fibrosis. V usage is TRBV6-1 and J usage is TRBJ1-6; D possibly corresponds to TRBD1 (6 bases). The CDR3 region is CASSEAGQNSPLHF. The CDR3 coding sequence is TGTGCCAGCAGTGAAGCGGGACAAAATTCACCCCTCCACTTT.